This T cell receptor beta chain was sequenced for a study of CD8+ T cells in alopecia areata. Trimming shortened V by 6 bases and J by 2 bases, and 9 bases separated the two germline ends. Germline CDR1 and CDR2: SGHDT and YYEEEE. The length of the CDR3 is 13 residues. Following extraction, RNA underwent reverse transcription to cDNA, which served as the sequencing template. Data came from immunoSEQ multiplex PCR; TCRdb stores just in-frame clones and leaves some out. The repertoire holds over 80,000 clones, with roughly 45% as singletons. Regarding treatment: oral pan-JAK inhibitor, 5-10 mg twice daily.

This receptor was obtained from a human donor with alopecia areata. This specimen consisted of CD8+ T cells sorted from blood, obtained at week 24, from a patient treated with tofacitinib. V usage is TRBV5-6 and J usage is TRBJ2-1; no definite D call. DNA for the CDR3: TGTGCCAGCATGGCCTCGACCTACAATGAGCAGTTCTTC. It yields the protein CASMASTYNEQFF.